Following are 23 T cell receptor beta chains from one sample sequenced in a study of blood T cell repertoires in COVID-19. Measured with immunoSEQ multiplex PCR; TCRdb has only the in-frame clones, and not every one. This sample has roughly 400,000 clones, with around 90% found just once. Sequencing was done on a sample of PBMCs or T cells enriched from blood (not recorded which). These receptors originate from a man between 18 and 35 years old who had recovered from COVID-19.

To note about this clone: The same CDR3 can be traced to other DNA sequences in this sample. V usage is TRBV28 and J usage is TRBJ2-7, with D unresolved. Per germline, CDR1 MDHEN and CDR2 SYDVKM. The CDR3 extends over 11 amino acids. V was trimmed by 3 bases and J by 2 bases, leaving 2 bases between them. CDR3 in amino acids: CASSFAYEQYF. The CDR3 DNA is TGTGCCAGCAGTTTCGCCTACGAGCAGTACTTC.

This clone came up once. This chain connects TRBV6-5 to TRBJ1-6, with 7 positions matching TRBD1. Germline CDR1 is MNHEY and CDR2 is SVGAGI. The CDR3 totals 15 residues. With V trimmed by 4 bases and J by 6 bases, 6 bases remained unmatched. This CDR3 is CASSSRWDSNSPLHF. CDR3 nucleotides: TGTGCCAGCAGTTCCCGATGGGACAGTAATTCACCCCTCCACTTT.

J is TRBJ1-5 and V is TRBV9; 7 bases are a match to TRBD1. Germline V CDR1 and CDR2: SGDLS, YYNGEE. V dropped 0 bases and J dropped 6; count of bases not matched to a gene: 3. The CDR3 consists of 14 residues. CDR3: CASSVEGAGQPQHF. As DNA, the CDR3 is TGTGCCAGCAGCGTAGAGGGGGCCGGTCAGCCCCAGCATTTT.

This rearrangement joins TRBV19 to TRBJ1-5, with a possible D match to TRBD1 (6 bases). The ends were cut back, 8 bases at V and 1 base at J, with 15 bases in the middle. Germline CDR1 reads LNHDA; CDR2 reads SQIVND (reference sequence). The CDR3 consists of 15 residues. DNA for the CDR3: TGTGCCAGTTGCCCACAGGGAGACAGCAATCAGCCCCAGCATTTT. It specifies CASCPQGDSNQPQHF. Full variable domain (missing parts from reference TRBV19 and TRBJ1-5): DGGITQSPKYLFRKEGQNVTLSCEQNLNHDAMYWYRQDPGQGLRLIYYSQIVNDFQKGDIAEGYSVSREKKESFPLTVTSAQKNPTAFYLCASCPQGDSNQPQHFGDGTRLSIL.

The CDR3 bases are TGTGCCTGGAGTGTACAGGACAGCTCCTACAATGAGCAGTTCTTC. This codes for CAWSVQDSSYNEQFF. The rearrangement links TRBV30 to TRBJ2-1, with D perhaps matching TRBD1 (6 bases). The germline V gene has CDR1 GTSNPN and CDR2 SVGIG (reference sequence). The CDR3 length is 15 residues. Trimming took 0 bases from V and 0 from J, leaving 9 bases between them.

V and J are TRBV7-6 and TRBJ1-1; D may be TRBD1 (5 bases). The germline gives CDR1 SGHVS, CDR2 FNYEAQ. Trimming took 0 bases from V and 4 from J, leaving 15 bases between them. The CDR3 consists of 16 residues. Here the CDR3 DNA reads TGTGCCAGCAGCTTAGCCGGGGGGAGTTTCAGCACTGAAGCTTTCTTT. This sequence encodes CASSLAGGSFSTEAFF.

The V and J genes are TRBV7-9 and TRBJ2-2, with D perhaps matching TRBD1 (6 bases). Trimming left V 4 bases short and J 8 bases short, with 17 bases between. The CDR3 covers 15 residues. Germline assignment: CDR1 SEHNR and CDR2 FQNEAQ (reference sequence). DNA for the CDR3: TGTGCCAGCAGCTCCTTCAACAGGGAAGGGGGGGAGCTGTTTTTT. It is translated as CASSSFNREGGELFF.

The chain carries TRBV5-6 and TRBJ1-5; D possibly corresponds to TRBD1 (6 bases). V was pared by 4 bases and J by 4 bases, with 15 bases between. This CDR3 has 15 amino acids. Germline assignment: CDR1 SGHDT and CDR2 YYEEEE. In DNA, the CDR3 is TGTGCCAGCAGCCGAGGACAGTCAAAAAATCAGCCCCAGCATTTT. It translates to CASSRGQSKNQPQHF.

The chain is built from TRBV2 and TRBJ1-1; tentative D call: TRBD1 (5 bases). The CDR3 runs 13 residues. V was pared by 2 bases and J by 4 bases, with 8 bases between. Per the germline V gene, CDR1 is SNHLY and CDR2 is FYNNEI. This CDR3 reads CASSESGSTEAFF. For the CDR3, the DNA is TGTGCCAGCAGTGAATCAGGGTCCACTGAAGCTTTCTTT.

The chain recombines TRBV7-8 with TRBJ1-2; tentatively, D is TRBD1 (6 bases). The V end lost 10 bases, the J end lost 8 bases, and 23 bases lay between the germline ends. The CDR3 runs 14 residues. In germline, CDR1 is SGHVS, CDR2 FQNEAQ. The CDR3 region is CAIEAYAGVQGYTF. Written as DNA, the CDR3 is TGTGCCATCGAGGCGTACGCAGGGGTCCAAGGCTACACCTTC.

The chain is built from TRBV5-8 and TRBJ2-7, with TRBD1 matching over 8 bases. CDR3 size: 13 residues. V dropped 2 bases and J dropped 6; count of bases not matched to a gene: 4. Germline V gene sequence: CDR1 SGHTS, CDR2 YDEGEE. The CDR3 protein is CASSFGQGREQYF. The CDR3 DNA is TGTGCCAGCAGCTTTGGACAGGGTCGCGAGCAGTACTTC.

The chain has TRBV2 and TRBJ2-7, with 11 positions matching TRBD2. CDR3 length equals 14 residues. Germline V gives CDR1 SNHLY, CDR2 FYNNEI. The ends lost 10 bases at V and 3 bases at J; junction bases unmatched: 8. The CDR3 nucleotides are TGTGCCAACACCGGACTAGCGGGTGGCTACGAGCAGTACTTC. Its translation is CANTGLAGGYEQYF. Supplemented by reference TRBV2 and TRBJ2-7, the full variable domain reads EPEVTQTPSHQVTQMGQEVILRCVPISNHLYFYWYRQILGQKVEFLVSFYNNEISEKSEIFDDQFSVERPDGSNFTLKIRSTKLEDSAMYFCANTGLAGGYEQYFGPGTRLTVT.

This clone is a singleton in its sample. V is TRBV19 and J is TRBJ1-5; D is uncertain. The CDR3 sequence is 14 residues long. The V end was cut by 5 bases, the J end by 3 bases, with 11 bases between. Looked up from germline, CDR1 is LNHDA and CDR2 is SQIVND (reference sequence). The CDR3 bases are TGTGCCAGTAGTTTTCACCGGGACAATCAGCCCCAGCATTTT. This translates into CASSFHRDNQPQHF.

This chain links TRBV3-1 (or the pseudogene TRBV3-2) with TRBJ1-1; TRBD1 is a possible D gene (6 bases). This CDR3 has 11 residues. Per the germline V gene, CDR1 is LGHDT and CDR2 is YNNKEL (reference sequence). The V end lost 9 bases, the J end lost 10 bases, and 15 bases lay between the germline ends. In nucleotides, the CDR3 is TGTGCCAGTGGAACAGGGCGCGCAGCTTTCTTT. Protein product: CASGTGRAAFF.

The genes are TRBV6-6 and TRBJ1-2; D unresolved. This CDR3 region has 16 residues. Germline CDR1 MNHNY, CDR2 SVGAGI (reference sequence). With 0 bases removed from V and 6 bases from J, the gap between germline ends came to 17 bases. Here the CDR3 reads CASSYSPGMVDDGYTF. In DNA, the CDR3 is TGTGCCAGCAGTTACTCGCCAGGCATGGTAGACGATGGCTACACCTTC.

J is TRBJ2-3 and V is TRBV6-5, with 13 bases identical to TRBD2. CDR1 MNHEY and CDR2 SVGAGI come from the germline V gene. This CDR3 spans 16 amino acids. The J segment lost 6 bases and the V segment lost 2 bases, leaving 5 bases of the junction unmatched. The chain's CDR3 is CASSYGLAGVGDTQYF. In DNA form, the CDR3 reads TGTGCCAGCAGTTACGGACTAGCGGGAGTCGGGGATACGCAGTATTTT.

This clone has more than one count but fewer than ten. This CDR3 is CASSQDDREDYEQYF. The DNA of the CDR3 is TGCGCCAGCAGCCAGGACGACAGGGAAGATTACGAGCAGTACTTC. This chain uses TRBV4-1 with TRBJ2-7, with 7 bases lining up with TRBD1. Germline CDR1 reads MGHRA; CDR2 reads YSYEKL. Germline trimming cut 3 bases from V and 4 bases from J; bases unmatched to any gene: 9. This CDR3 region has 15 residues.

The chain links TRBV19 to TRBJ1-1; no clear D. V was pared by 4 bases and J by 5 bases, with 11 bases between. The CDR3 length is 13 residues. Germline V lookup: CDR1 LNHDA, CDR2 SQIVND (reference sequence). The CDR3 bases are TGTGCCAGTAGTAACCGATTCGGGACTGAAGCTTTCTTT. This encodes CASSNRFGTEAFF.

The genes are TRBV6-1 and TRBJ1-3; D is unresolved. The CDR3 covers 15 residues. Trimming removed 1 base at V and 4 bases at J, with 11 bases between. The germline CDR1 and CDR2 sequences are MNHNS and SASEGT. The CDR3 here is CASSEVDGYGNTIYF. CDR3 nucleotide sequence: TGTGCCAGCAGTGAAGTAGACGGGTACGGAAACACCATATATTTT.

The V gene is TRBV6-5, the J gene TRBJ2-1; D remains ambiguous. The V gene lost 4 bases and the J gene lost 4 bases, with 8 bases spanning the gap. The CDR3 consists of 13 residues. Germline assignment: CDR1 MNHEY and CDR2 SVGAGI. CDR3 sequence reads: CASSFDSYNEQFF. The CDR3 region has the DNA TGTGCCAGCAGTTTCGACTCATACAATGAGCAGTTCTTC.

The chain couples TRBV4-1 to TRBJ1-3, with a weak D call TRBD1 (6 bases). V lost 4 bases and J 0 bases, leaving 10 bases between the germline ends. The CDR3 has 15 residues. Germline V gene data show CDR1 as MGHRA and CDR2 as YSYEKL. This chain's CDR3 is CASSLLQGSGNTIYF. CDR3 coding DNA: TGCGCCAGCAGCCTGTTACAGGGCTCTGGAAACACCATATATTTT.

About this clone itself: Other DNA variants within this sample encode the same CDR3. The CDR3 loop is CASSLRGNTEAFF. In DNA, the CDR3 is TGTGCCAGCAGCTTGAGGGGGAACACTGAAGCTTTCTTT. This rearrangement joins TRBV5-6 to TRBJ1-1; TRBD1 is a possible D gene (5 bases). Looked up from germline, CDR1 is SGHDT and CDR2 is YYEEEE. This CDR3 comprises 13 residues. V lost 1 base and J lost 1, with 5 bases in between.

In its sample, this clone was seen once. The genes are TRBV19 and TRBJ2-5, with D hard to call. Deletions cut 0 bases from V and 4 bases from J, with 6 bases between. Germline CDR1 LNHDA, CDR2 SQIVND (reference sequence). This CDR3 region has 13 residues. The CDR3 sequence is CASSIDLRETQYF. The CDR3 region has the DNA TGTGCCAGTAGTATAGATCTTAGAGAGACCCAGTACTTC.